The present TCR beta chain was sequenced within a study of blood T cells in healthy people across ages. The V gene's germline CDR1 is MDHEN and CDR2 SYDVKM. The CDR3 loop spans 13 amino acids. Trimming took off 6 bases at V and 9 bases at J, with 15 bases between the two ends. PCR was performed a second time for about 7 to 12 cycles using a sample-barcoded 5' primer and a J-beta primer mix. MiXCR was run by TCRdb on the 5' RACE reads, yielding one entry per CDR3 protein. The top ten hold about 4.1% of the sample, which has over a million distinct CDR3 sequences, less than 45% seen once. V is TRBV28 and J is TRBJ2-1, with D maybe TRBD1 (5 bases). The TCR was taken from a woman younger than 30 in good health. The sample consisted of blood. The CDR3 DNA sequence: TGTGCCAGCAGCCCCGACTGGGGCGGTGAGCAGTTCTTC. Translation gives CASSPDWGGEQFF.